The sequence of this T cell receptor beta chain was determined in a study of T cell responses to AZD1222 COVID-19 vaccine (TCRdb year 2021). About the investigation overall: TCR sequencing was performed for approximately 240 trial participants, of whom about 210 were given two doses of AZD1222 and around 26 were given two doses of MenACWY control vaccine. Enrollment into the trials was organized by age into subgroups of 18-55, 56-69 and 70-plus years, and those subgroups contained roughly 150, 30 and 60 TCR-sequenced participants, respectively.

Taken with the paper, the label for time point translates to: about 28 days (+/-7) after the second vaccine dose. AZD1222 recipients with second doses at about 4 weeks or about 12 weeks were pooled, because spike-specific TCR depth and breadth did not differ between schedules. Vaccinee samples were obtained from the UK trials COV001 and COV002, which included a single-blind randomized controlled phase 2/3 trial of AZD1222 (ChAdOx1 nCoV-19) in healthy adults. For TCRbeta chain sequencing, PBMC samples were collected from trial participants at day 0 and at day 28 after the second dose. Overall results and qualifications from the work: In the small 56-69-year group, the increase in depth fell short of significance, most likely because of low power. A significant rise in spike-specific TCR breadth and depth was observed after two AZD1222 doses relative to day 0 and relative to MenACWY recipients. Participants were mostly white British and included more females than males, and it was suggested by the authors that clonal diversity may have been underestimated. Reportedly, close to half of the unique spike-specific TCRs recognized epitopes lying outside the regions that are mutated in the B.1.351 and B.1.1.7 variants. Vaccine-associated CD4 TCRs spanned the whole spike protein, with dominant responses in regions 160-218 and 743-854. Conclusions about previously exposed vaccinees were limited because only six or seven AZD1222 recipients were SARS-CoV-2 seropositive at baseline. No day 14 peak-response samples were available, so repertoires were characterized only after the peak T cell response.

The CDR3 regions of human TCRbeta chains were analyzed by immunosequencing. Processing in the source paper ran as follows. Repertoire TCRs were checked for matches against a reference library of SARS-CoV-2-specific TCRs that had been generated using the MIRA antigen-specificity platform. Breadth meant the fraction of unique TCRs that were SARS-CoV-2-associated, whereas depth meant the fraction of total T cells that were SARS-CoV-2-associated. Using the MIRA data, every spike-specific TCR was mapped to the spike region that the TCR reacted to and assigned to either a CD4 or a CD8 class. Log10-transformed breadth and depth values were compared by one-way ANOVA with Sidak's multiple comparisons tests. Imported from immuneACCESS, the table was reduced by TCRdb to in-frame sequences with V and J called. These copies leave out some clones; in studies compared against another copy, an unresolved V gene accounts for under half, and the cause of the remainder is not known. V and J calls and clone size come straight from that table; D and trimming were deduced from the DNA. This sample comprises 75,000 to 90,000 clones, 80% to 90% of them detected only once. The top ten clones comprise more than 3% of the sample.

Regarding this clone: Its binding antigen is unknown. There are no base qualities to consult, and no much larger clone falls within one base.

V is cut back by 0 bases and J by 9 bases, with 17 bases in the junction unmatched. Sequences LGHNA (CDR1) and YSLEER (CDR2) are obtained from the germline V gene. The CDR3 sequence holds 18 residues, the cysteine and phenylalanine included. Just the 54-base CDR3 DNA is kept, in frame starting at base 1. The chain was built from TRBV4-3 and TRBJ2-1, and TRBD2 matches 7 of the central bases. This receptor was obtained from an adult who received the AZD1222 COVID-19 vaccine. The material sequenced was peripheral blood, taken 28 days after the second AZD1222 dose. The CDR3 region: CASSQDMGGRGREGEQFF. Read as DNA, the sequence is TGCGCCAGCAGCCAAGATATGGGCGGGAGAGGGCGAGAAGGTGAGCAGTTCTTC.